One and the same sample provided the 18 T cell receptor beta chains below, sequenced in a study of CD8+CD57+ T cells in acquired aplastic anemia. Researchers used genomic DNA as the template to profile TCR beta VDJ and CDR3. TCRdb called the reads again in MiXCR, with one record for every CDR3 protein. The table has 200,000 to 300,000 distinct CDR3 sequences, approximately 80% seen once. Patients picked for sequencing had shown CD8+CD57+ cell expansion detected by flow cytometry. Sequencing was performed on sorted CD4+, CD8+, or CD8+CD57+ T cells (not recorded which) from PBMCs. Every receptor here comes from a human donor with aplastic anemia.

In the case of this clonotype: The junction departs from the called germline gene at one end, perhaps through a read error. V is TRBV9 and J is TRBJ2-5, with D possibly TRBD2 on 6 matching bases. CDR3 length: 14 amino acids. Per germline, CDR1 SGDLS and CDR2 YYNGEE. The CDR3: CATSAGSSQETTYF. The DNA for the CDR3 is TGTGCCACCAGCGCGGGGTCCAGCCAAGAGACCACGTACTTC.

A note on this clonotype: Given the absence of the conserved phenylalanine or tryptophan at the CDR3 end, a read error is likely. Because the CDR3's place on the DNA is in doubt, the DNA is left out and the CDR3 is given as listed by TCRdb. The V and J genes are TRBV7-2 and TRBJ2-3; the D call in the table, TRBD2, was not verified against the DNA. The CDR3 length is 13 residues, termini included. CDR1 is SGHTA and CDR2 is FQGNSA in the germline V gene. CDR3 in amino acids: CASRYDPDGTALS.

As concerns this clonotype: This is likely a read error, given that the CDR3 carries no conserved phenylalanine or tryptophan at its end. It is unclear where the CDR3 begins or ends on the DNA, so no DNA is shown, and the CDR3 is as TCRdb lists it. J is TRBJ2-6 and V is TRBV2; the table gives TRBD2 as D, unverified against the DNA. Germline CDR1 reads SNHLY; CDR2 reads FYNNEI. From its first to its last residue, the CDR3 has 16 amino acids. CDR3 amino acids: CASSDAGIYGAFFVPG.

About this clonotype: Because the CDR3 is missing its conserved closing phenylalanine or tryptophan, this is likely a read error. Because the CDR3's place on the DNA is in doubt, the DNA is left out and the CDR3 is given as listed by TCRdb. The chain joins TRBV7-2 to TRBJ2-4; TRBD2 is taken as the D call from the table, unchecked against the DNA. Inclusive of both ends, the CDR3 amounts to 12 amino acids. Germline lookup yields CDR1 SGHTA and CDR2 FQGNSA. The CDR3 loop reads CASGGAGNAHYV.

The chain has TRBV7-3 and TRBJ1-1; no clear D gene. Trimming took off 2 bases at V and 14 bases at J, with 24 bases between the two ends. Germline loops: CDR1 SGHTA, CDR2 FQGTGA. The CDR3 is 15 residues long. The CDR3 sequence: CASSLSSSCNTQFFF. CDR3 in DNA: TGTGCCAGCAGCTTATCGAGCTCCTGCAATACGCAGTTCTTCTTT.

The V call is TRBV7-3, the J call TRBJ2-1; perhaps D is TRBD1 or TRBD2 (5 bases each). CDR1 SGHTA and CDR2 FQGTGA come from the germline V gene. The V and J ends lost 3 bases and 8 bases respectively, with 20 bases between them. This CDR3 region has 16 residues. The CDR3 sequence: CASSFGGSEGSDEQFF. CDR3 in DNA: TGTGCCAGCAGCTTTGGAGGAAGCGAGGGGAGCGATGAGCAGTTCTTC.

This clonotype was seen a handful of times. Its ends do not fully match the called genes, so a read error is possible. Here the CDR3 reads CATSTQENTEAFF. The DNA of the CDR3 is TGTGCCACAAGCACACAGGAGAACACTGAAGCTTTCTTT. This chain connects TRBV15 to TRBJ1-1; possible D gene TRBD1, 5 bases. The CDR3 sequence is 13 residues long. Germline V gene data show CDR1 as LNHNV and CDR2 as YYDKDF (reference sequence).

Notes on this clonotype: The limits of the CDR3 on the DNA are not certain, so only TCRdb's listed CDR3 is given. The chain employs TRBV9 and TRBJ1-4. Germline lookup yields CDR1 SGDLS and CDR2 YYNGEE. The length of the CDR3 is 17 amino acids, counting both ends. The CDR3 is CASSVSSDTQYFEKLFF.

This chain joins TRBV2 and TRBJ2-1; D is ambiguous. The length of the CDR3 is 13 residues. From germline, CDR1 is SNHLY and CDR2 FYNNEI. In DNA, the CDR3 is TGTAGTATAACTCCCGGAGCCTACAATGAGCAGTTCTTC. Its translation: CSITPGAYNEQFF.

The CDR3 loop reads CASSLNVQDTQYF. CDR3 bases: TGTGCCAGCAGCTTAAACGTGCAAGATACGCAGTATTTT. V gene TRBV11-3 combines with J gene TRBJ2-3; D gene uncertain. The CDR3 has 13 residues. Trimming shortened V by 2 bases and J by 5 bases, and 8 bases separated the two germline ends. Germline CDR1 and CDR2: SGHNT and YENEEA.

A remark on this clonotype: One end of the junction fails to match germline, which may point to a read error. J is TRBJ2-5 and V is TRBV29-1, with a possible D match to TRBD2 (6 bases). The germline V gene has CDR1 SQVTM and CDR2 ANQGSEA. The CDR3 covers 13 residues. CDR3 sequence (DNA): TGCAGCGTCGAAGGTCGGAGGGGAGGTACCCAGTACTTC. This encodes CSVEGRRGGTQYF. Variable domain in full (rest from reference TRBV29-1 and TRBJ2-5): SAVISQKPSRDICQRGTSLTIQCQVDSQVTMMFWYRQQPGQSLTLIATANQGSEATYESGFVIDKFPISRPNLTFSTLTVSNMSPEDSSIYLCSVEGRRGGTQYFGPGTRLLVL.

Points on this clonotype: Its ends do not fully match the called genes, so a read error is possible. The chain employs TRBV11-1 and TRBJ1-2; perhaps TRBD1 as D (6 bases). CDR1 is SGHAT and CDR2 is FQDESV in the germline V gene (reference sequence). This CDR3 spans 15 amino acids. The CDR3 sequence is CASSLAQGADYGYTF. The CDR3 region has the DNA TGCGCCAGCAGCTTGGCACAGGGCGCCGACTATGGCTACACCTTC.

Comments on this clonotype: Compared with germline, one end of the junction differs, possibly owing to a read error. The chain employs TRBV9 and TRBJ2-5, with D possibly matching TRBD1 (6 bases). From germline, CDR1 is SGDLS and CDR2 YYNGEE. This CDR3 spans 14 amino acids. CDR3 DNA sequence: TGTGCCACCAGCAGAGGGGGTGAACAACTGACTCTGTACTTC. Protein product: CATSRGGEQLTLYF.

Of note for this clonotype: The junction shows a germline mismatch at one end, possibly a read error. The CDR3 here is CASSIARRGENQYFF. Here the CDR3 DNA reads TGTGCCAGCAGCATAGCGAGACGGGGGGAGAATCAGTATTTCTTC. The chain has TRBV7-8 and TRBJ2-1, with 7 bases identical to TRBD2. Germline CDR1 SGHVS, CDR2 FQNEAQ. The CDR3 contains 15 residues. The entire variable domain, with the rest obtained from reference TRBV7-8 and TRBJ2-1, is as follows: GAGVSQSPRYKVAKRGQDVALRCDPISGHVSLFWYQQALGQGPEFLTYFQNEAQLDKSGLPSDRFFAERPEGSVSTLKIQRTQQEDSAVYLCASSIARRGENQYFFGPGTRLTVL.

The chain recombines TRBV7-6 with TRBJ1-2; D not certain. Germline CDR1 and CDR2: SGHVS and FNYEAQ. Trimming left V 2 bases short and J 9 bases short, with 16 bases between. The CDR3 loop spans 14 amino acids. CDR3 protein: CASSLSHGYLRYTF. As DNA, the CDR3 is TGTGCCAGCAGCTTAAGCCACGGGTATCTCCGCTACACCTTC.

As regards this clonotype: No conserved phenylalanine or tryptophan is present at the end of the CDR3, so a read error is the likely explanation. The DNA is left out, because the CDR3 cannot be placed on it with certainty; the CDR3 is given as TCRdb lists it. This chain connects TRBV2 to TRBJ2-1; the DNA was not compared with TRBD1, the D call given in the table. The germline V gene encodes CDR1 SNHLY and CDR2 FYNNEI. The CDR3 is 15 amino acids in total, end residues counted. The CDR3 here is CASSDGGLHDHDFVS.

This clonotype has only a few counts. V and J are TRBV7-9 and TRBJ2-5, with D tentatively TRBD1 (5 bases). Trimming removed 6 bases at V and 5 bases at J, with 13 bases between. This CDR3 spans 13 amino acids. Germline lookup yields CDR1 SEHNR and CDR2 FQNEAQ (reference sequence). The CDR3 protein is CASSQGARETQYF. In nucleotides, the CDR3 is TGTGCCAGCAGTCAAGGGGCTAGGGAGACCCAGTACTTC.

The genes are TRBV15 and TRBJ2-7; no firm D call. Germline V gives CDR1 LNHNV, CDR2 YYDKDF (reference sequence). Trimming cost V 6 bases and J 4 bases, with 16 bases left between them. The CDR3 extends over 14 amino acids. The CDR3 DNA reads as TGTGCCACCAGTTACGTGTACGGCCAATACGAGCAGTACTTC. Its protein is CATSYVYGQYEQYF. Full variable domain (remainder filled in from reference TRBV15 and TRBJ2-7): DAMVIQNPRYQVTQFGKPVTLSCSQTLNHNVMYWYQQKSSQAPKLLFHYYDKDFNNEADTPDNFQSRRPNTSFCFLDIRSPGLGDTAMYLCATSYVYGQYEQYFGPGTRLTVT.